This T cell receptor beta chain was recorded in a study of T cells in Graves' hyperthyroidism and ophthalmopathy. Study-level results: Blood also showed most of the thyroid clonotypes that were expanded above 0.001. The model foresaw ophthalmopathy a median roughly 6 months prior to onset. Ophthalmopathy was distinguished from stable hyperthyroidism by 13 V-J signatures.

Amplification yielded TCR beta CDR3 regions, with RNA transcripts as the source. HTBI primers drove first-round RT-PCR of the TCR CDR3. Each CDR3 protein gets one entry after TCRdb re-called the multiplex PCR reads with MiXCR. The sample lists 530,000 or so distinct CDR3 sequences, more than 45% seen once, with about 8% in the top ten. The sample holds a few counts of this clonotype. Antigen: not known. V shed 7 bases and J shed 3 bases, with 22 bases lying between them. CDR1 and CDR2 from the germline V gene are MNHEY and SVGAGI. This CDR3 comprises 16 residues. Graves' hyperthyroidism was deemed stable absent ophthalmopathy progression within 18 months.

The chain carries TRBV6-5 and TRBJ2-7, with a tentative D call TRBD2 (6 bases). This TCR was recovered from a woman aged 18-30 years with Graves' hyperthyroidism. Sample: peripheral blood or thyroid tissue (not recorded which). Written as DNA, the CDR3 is TGTGCCAGCACCGACCGGGGGTGGGGGAGCCACTACGAGCAGTACTTC. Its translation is CASTDRGWGSHYEQYF.